This T cell receptor (beta chain) was profiled in a study of identical twins. Healthy Caucasians were all of the donors. Losses at the gene ends were 6 bases for V and 7 bases for J; bases not matched to a gene: 11. CDR1 is SGHRS and CDR2 is YFSETQ in the germline V gene. The CDR3 is 14 residues long. Details on this clonotype: The antigen is not known.

TCRdb used MiXCR to reprocess the 5' RACE reads, holding one entry per CDR3 protein. The sample holds around 530,000 distinct CDR3 sequences, about 16% seen once. General study findings and limits: Cross-sectional statistics underpinned the conclusions; the same donors were not followed.

Another study also made use of these data, one on yellow fever vaccine responses in identical twins.

V usage is TRBV5-1 and J usage is TRBJ2-3; 7 bases agree with TRBD1. Sequencing was carried out using CD4+ T cells sorted from blood. This TCR was recovered from a woman under 30 in good health. Here the CDR3 reads CASTAGTATHTQYF. In DNA form, the CDR3 reads TGCGCCAGCACTGCCGGGACAGCCACTCATACGCAGTATTTT.